Following are 14 T cell receptor beta chains from one sample sequenced in a study of shared T cell receptors in the human thymus. The table came from immunoSEQ multiplex PCR; TCRdb's copy has only in-frame clones and leaves some out. This sample has about 660,000 clones, with approximately 87% found just once. The sample also formed part of further work on human thymus T cells.

The sample consisted of thymocytes. The source is a boy under two years old with a congenital heart defect.

The CDR3, as DNA: TGTGCCAGCAGCTGCCAGGGGACAGAAGTTCTGGGGCCCTACACTGAAGCTTTCTTT. This encodes CASSCQGTEVLGPYTEAFF. This rearrangement joins TRBV9 to TRBJ1-1; TRBD1 matches at 7 bases. This CDR3 is 19 amino acids long. The J segment lost 3 bases and the V segment lost 4 bases, leaving 21 bases of the junction unmatched. CDR1 and CDR2 from the germline V gene are SGDLS and YYNGEE.

The chain recombines TRBV29-1 with TRBJ2-3; 11 nucleotides agree with TRBD2. The length of the CDR3 is 19 residues. CDR1 and CDR2 (germline): SQVTM, ANQGSEA. Trimming removed 6 bases from V and 6 bases from J; junction bases left unmatched: 23. CDR3 amino acids: CSVTPSGTSGLLLQDTQYF. CDR3 in DNA: TGCAGCGTGACCCCTTCCGGGACTAGCGGCCTCCTATTACAGGATACGCAGTATTTT.

The V and J genes are TRBV4-3 and TRBJ2-4; D might be TRBD2 (5 bases). This CDR3 has 16 residues. Trimming left V 0 bases short and J 0 bases short, with 9 bases between. Per germline, CDR1 LGHNA and CDR2 YSLEER. The CDR3, as DNA: TGCGCCAGCAGCCAAGATGGACTCCCAGCCAAAAACATTCAGTACTTC. As protein: CASSQDGLPAKNIQYF.

V and J are TRBV7-9 and TRBJ2-7; a weak D match, TRBD2 (6 bases). The V end was cut by 1 base, the J end by 5 bases, with 24 bases between. CDR3 length equals 18 residues. Germline values: CDR1 SEHNR, CDR2 FQNEAQ (reference sequence). CDR3 DNA sequence: TGTGCCAGCAGCTTAGAGGATCCACAGAAACCGCCGGGGGACGAGCAGTACTTC. This codes for CASSLEDPQKPPGDEQYF.

This clone was picked up one time. The chain employs TRBV27 and TRBJ2-1; weak D call: TRBD2 (5 bases). This CDR3 has 15 residues. Per the germline V gene, CDR1 is MNHEY and CDR2 is SMNVEV (reference sequence). Trimming removed 3 bases from V and 8 bases from J, with 17 bases in between. The CDR3 DNA follows: TGTGCCAGCAGTTTGGACTTGAGTCTCGCGGATGAGCAGTTCTTC. It codes for CASSLDLSLADEQFF.

The chain couples TRBV27 to TRBJ1-3; the match to TRBD1 covers 11 bases. Germline loops: CDR1 MNHEY, CDR2 SMNVEV (reference sequence). The V segment lost 5 bases and the J segment 4 bases; nucleotides outside the gene matches: 4. The CDR3 runs 15 residues. CDR3 protein: CASSMGQGEGNTIYF. The CDR3 coding sequence is TGTGCCAGCAGTATGGGACAGGGGGAGGGAAACACCATATATTTT.

This clone was seen just once. The chain has TRBV2 and TRBJ1-1; D not certain. The CDR3 contains 14 residues. The germline V gene encodes CDR1 SNHLY and CDR2 FYNNEI. The V gene lost 6 bases and the J gene lost 4 bases, with 15 bases spanning the gap. The CDR3, as DNA: TGTGCCAGCAGGGGAGAGGGATTGGGCACTGAAGCTTTCTTT. It is translated as CASRGEGLGTEAFF.

Here the CDR3 reads CASSLAGLPYEQYF. CDR3 sequence (DNA): TGCGCCAGCAGCTTGGCTGGTCTACCCTACGAGCAGTACTTC. V gene TRBV5-1 combines with J gene TRBJ2-7; no clear D gene. Trimming stripped 0 bases from V and 2 bases from J, with 9 bases between. Germline CDR1 reads SGHRS; CDR2 reads YFSETQ. This CDR3 has 14 residues. The whole variable domain, remainder taken from reference TRBV5-1 and TRBJ2-7, is KAGVTQTPRYLIKTRGQQVTLSCSPISGHRSVSWYQQTPGQGLQFLFEYFSETQRNKGNFPGRFSGRQFSNSRSEMNVSTLELGDSALYLCASSLAGLPYEQYFGPGTRLTVT.

This chain connects TRBV7-2 to TRBJ2-7; tentatively, D is TRBD1 (6 bases). Trimming removed 6 bases from V and 0 bases from J, with 9 bases in between. Germline V gene lookup returns CDR1 SGHTA and CDR2 FQGNSA. This CDR3 is 13 amino acids long. CDR3 nucleotides: TGTGCCAGCAGGGGGACATACTCCTACGAGCAGTACTTC. Encoded protein: CASRGTYSYEQYF.

CDR3 loop: CASSFSRGPQPQHF. The CDR3 nucleotides read TGTGCCAGCAGCTTTAGCAGGGGGCCCCAGCCCCAGCATTTT. The genes are TRBV11-3 and TRBJ1-5; 8 positions agree with TRBD1. V lost 3 bases and J lost 7; bases outside the gene matches: 5. Germline V gene lookup returns CDR1 SGHNT and CDR2 YENEEA. There are 14 residues in the CDR3.

The chain combines TRBV4-3 with TRBJ2-1; TRBD2 agrees at 11 bases. V lost 3 bases and J lost 7; bases outside the gene matches: 8. In germline, CDR1 is LGHNA, CDR2 YSLEER. The CDR3 totals 16 residues. DNA of the CDR3: TGCGCCAGCAGCCAGGGGACTAGCGGTAAGGTAAATGAGCAGTTCTTC. Protein sequence: CASSQGTSGKVNEQFF.

The V and J genes are TRBV4-2 and TRBJ2-7, with 9 bases aligning to TRBD2. Germline V gives CDR1 LGHNA, CDR2 YNFKEQ. The CDR3 covers 16 residues. Trimming removed 0 bases from V and 0 bases from J; junction bases left unmatched: 3. The DNA for the CDR3 is TGTGCCAGCAGCCAAGATGGTAGCGGGAGCTCCTACGAGCAGTACTTC. As protein: CASSQDGSGSSYEQYF.

Concerning this clone itself: A junction end diverges from the germline sequence, so it may reflect a read error. The chain joins TRBV28 to TRBJ1-6; 7 bases map to TRBD1. The CDR3 runs to 18 residues. Germline V gene sequence: CDR1 MDHEN, CDR2 SYDVKM. CDR3 in amino acids: CASRLPPRQGSNNSPLHF. CDR3 in DNA: TGTGCCAGCAGGCTACCCCCCAGACAGGGTTCAAATAATTCCCCCCTCCACTTT. The full variable domain, with the rest looked up from reference TRBV28 and TRBJ1-6, is DVKVTQSSRYLVKRTGEKVFLECVQDMDHENMFWYRQDPGLGLRLIYFSYDVKMKEKGDIPEGYSVSREKKERFSLILESASTNQTSMYLCASRLPPRQGSNNSPLHFGNGTRLTVT.

This clone was seen once. The chain has TRBV29-1 and TRBJ1-1; D gene ambiguous. The germline CDR1 and CDR2 sequences are SQVTM and ANQGSEA. This CDR3 contains 12 residues. V lost 5 bases to trimming and J lost 1 base, with 8 bases between them. The CDR3 loop is CSVSPGNTEAFF. The CDR3 DNA sequence: TGCAGCGTTAGTCCAGGGAACACTGAAGCTTTCTTT.